This TCR beta chain came from a study of blood T cell repertoires in COVID-19. Only in-frame clones appear in the TCRdb table, and some are missing; sequencing was by immunoSEQ multiplex PCR. The repertoire holds 110,000 to 150,000 clones, with 78% as singletons. This CDR3 spans 15 amino acids. With 1 base removed from V and 1 base from J, the gap between germline ends came to 11 bases. Germline values: CDR1 SGHRS, CDR2 YFSETQ. Participant-given clinical history determined each cohort assignment. The source of this sequence is a woman aged 50 to 60 who had recovered from COVID-19. Sequenced sample: PBMCs or T cells enriched from blood (not recorded which). The chain joins TRBV5-1 to TRBJ1-2, with D tentatively TRBD1 (6 bases). CDR3 DNA sequence: TGCGCCAGCAGCTTGAGGACAGATAATAACTATGGCTACACCTTC. Amino acid sequence: CASSLRTDNNYGYTF.